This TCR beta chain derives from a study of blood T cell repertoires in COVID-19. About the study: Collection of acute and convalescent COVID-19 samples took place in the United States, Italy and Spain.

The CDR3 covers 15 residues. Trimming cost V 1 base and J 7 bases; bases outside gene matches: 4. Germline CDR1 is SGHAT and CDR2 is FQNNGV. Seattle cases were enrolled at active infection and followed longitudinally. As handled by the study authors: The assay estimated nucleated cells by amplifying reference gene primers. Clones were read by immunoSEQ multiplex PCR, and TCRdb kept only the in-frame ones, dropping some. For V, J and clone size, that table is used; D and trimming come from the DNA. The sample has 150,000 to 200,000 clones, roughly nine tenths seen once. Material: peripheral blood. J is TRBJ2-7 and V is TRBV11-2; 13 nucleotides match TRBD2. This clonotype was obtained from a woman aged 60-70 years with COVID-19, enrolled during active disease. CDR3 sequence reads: CASSLVPTSGGEQYF. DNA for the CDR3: TGTGCCAGCAGCTTAGTACCGACTAGCGGGGGGGAGCAGTACTTC.